This TCR beta chain was captured in a study of cytomegalovirus exposure and HLA in healthy donors. Study results and caveats: In a later analysis, TCR beta V- and J-gene trimming showed a link to a missense DCLRE1C variant. It was reported in a later analysis that an Asian-associated ancestry cluster showed fewer N-insertions than the roughly 670-donor mean. The study flagged some 180 TCR beta chains as cytomegalovirus-associated. According to an earlier analysis, most TCR beta V segments yielded productive rearrangements about 90% or about 30% of the time.

The V gene's germline CDR1 is PRHDT and CDR2 FYEKMQ (reference sequence). Trimming left V 0 bases short and J 1 base short, with 12 bases between. CDR3 size: 16 residues. For this clone: Its target is unknown.

The PCR was carried out with 60 Vbeta primers and 13 Jbeta primers. Data came from immunoSEQ multiplex PCR; TCRdb stores just in-frame clones and leaves some out. Found here are 100,000 to 150,000 clones, roughly 80% of them singletons; the top ten hold less than 3%. The sample consisted of PBMCs. J is TRBJ1-1 and V is TRBV13, with D unresolved. The receptor comes from a woman between 40 and 55 years old in good health and CMV-seropositive. Here the CDR3 reads CASSLGLGYGNTEAFF. In nucleotides, the CDR3 is TGTGCCAGCAGCTTAGGCCTAGGTTACGGGAACACTGAAGCTTTCTTT.